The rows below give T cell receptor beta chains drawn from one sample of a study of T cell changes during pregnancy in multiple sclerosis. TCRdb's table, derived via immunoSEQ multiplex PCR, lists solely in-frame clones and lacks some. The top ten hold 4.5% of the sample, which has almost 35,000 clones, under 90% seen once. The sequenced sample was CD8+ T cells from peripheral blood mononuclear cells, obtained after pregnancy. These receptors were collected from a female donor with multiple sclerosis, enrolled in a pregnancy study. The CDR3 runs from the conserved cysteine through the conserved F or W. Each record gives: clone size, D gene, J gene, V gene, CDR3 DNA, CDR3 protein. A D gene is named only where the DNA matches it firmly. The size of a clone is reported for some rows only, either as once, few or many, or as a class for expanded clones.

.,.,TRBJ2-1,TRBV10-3,TGTGCCATCTGGGGTGAGGGCAATGAGCAGTTCTTC,CAIWGEGNEQFF
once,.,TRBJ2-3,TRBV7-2,TGTGCCAGCAGCTTAGTGGGCCCAGATACGCAGTATTTT,CASSLVGPDTQYF
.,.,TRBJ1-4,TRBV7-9,TGTGCCAGCAGCCTCAGGGCGGGGGAACTGTTTTTT,CASSLRAGELFF
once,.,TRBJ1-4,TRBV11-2,TGTGCCAGCAGCTCCCCTCTCACCTGGGGAGAACTGTTTTTT,CASSSPLTWGELFF
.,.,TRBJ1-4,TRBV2,TGTGCCAGCAGTGGCGGGGTTCAAGCAACTAATGAAAAACTGTTTTTT,CASSGGVQATNEKLFF
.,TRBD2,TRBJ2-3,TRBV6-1,TGTGCCAGCAGTGAAGTGCGGCTAGCGGGCGTAGATACGCAGTATTTT,CASSEVRLAGVDTQYF
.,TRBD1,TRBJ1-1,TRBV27,TGTGCCAGCAGTCTACAAACAGGGGGCGTAAGGAACACTGAAGCTTTCTTT,CASSLQTGGVRNTEAFF
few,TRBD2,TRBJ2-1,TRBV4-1,TGCGCCAGCAGCCAAGGGGCACTAGCGGGGGGGCCCTACAATGAGCAGTTCTTC,CASSQGALAGGPYNEQFF
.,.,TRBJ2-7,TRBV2,TGTGCCAGTACGAGGCAGATGTCAGACCACGAGCAGTACTTC,CASTRQMSDHEQYF
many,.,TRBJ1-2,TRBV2,TGTGCCAGCACAGTGAGGAGGGATGGCTACACCTTC,CASTVRRDGYTF
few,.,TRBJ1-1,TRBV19,TGTGCCAGCAGTTTCGGACTCCGGGTCAACACTGAAGCTTTCTTT,CASSFGLRVNTEAFF
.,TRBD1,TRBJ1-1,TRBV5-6,TGTGCCAGCAGCTTTGGACAGGGCTGGGGGGCTGAAACGGCTTTCTTT,CASSFGQGWGAETAFF